The 8 T cell receptor beta chains in this list originate from one sample, sequenced in a study of shared clonotypes between healthy human individuals. Only CD45RO-negative cells positively selected for CCR7 counted as naive CD8 cells, so terminally differentiated effector memory CD45RA+ cells were excluded. Method: immunoSEQ multiplex PCR; TCRdb's copy keeps in-frame clones and lacks some. The sample lists 1.5 million to 2.5 million clones, approximately 94% occurring once. Sequences were obtained from naive CD8+ T cells sorted from blood. The receptors shown here come from a young man in good health.

Remarks on this clone: This CDR3 is also generated by other DNA sequences in the sample. The J gene is TRBJ2-7, the V gene TRBV5-6; TRBD1 matches at 7 bases. The CDR3 is 14 amino acids. With V trimmed by 2 bases and J by 4 bases, 6 bases remained unmatched. CDR1 and CDR2 from the germline V gene are SGHDT and YYEEEE. CDR3 DNA sequence: TGTGCCAGCAGCTTCGGGACAGAATCGTACGAGCAGTACTTC. Translated, it gives CASSFGTESYEQYF.

The rearrangement uses TRBV11-2 and TRBJ2-5, with TRBD2 matching 8 bases. The CDR3 consists of 14 residues. Germline CDR1 reads SGHAT; CDR2 reads FQNNGV. The ends lost 3 bases at V and 5 bases at J; junction bases unmatched: 5. The CDR3 coding sequence is TGTGCCAGCAGCTTGGGGACTAGTATCGAGACCCAGTACTTC. Protein sequence: CASSLGTSIETQYF.

The chain joins TRBV10-3 to TRBJ2-7; 11 nucleotides align to TRBD2. Germline V gives CDR1 ENHRY, CDR2 SYGVKD. The CDR3 has 13 residues. V was pared by 5 bases and J by 4 bases, with 1 base of the junction left unmatched. The CDR3 loop is CAISTSGSYEQYF. Written as DNA, the CDR3 is TGTGCCATCAGTACTAGCGGGAGTTACGAGCAGTACTTC.

The chain links TRBV4-3 to TRBJ2-5, with a tentative D call TRBD2 (6 bases). The V and J ends lost 0 bases and 5 bases respectively, with 19 bases between them. The germline CDR1 and CDR2 sequences are LGHNA and YSLEER. The CDR3 spans 17 residues. The CDR3 DNA is TGCGCCAGCAGCCAAGAGTTGGTCGGCGGGATCAGGGAGACCCAGTACTTC. Translated, it gives CASSQELVGGIRETQYF.

The chain joins TRBV30 to TRBJ1-1; D not resolved. V was trimmed by 5 bases and J by 0 bases, leaving 7 bases between them. The CDR3 totals 12 residues. CDR1 is GTSNPN, CDR2 SVGIG, per germline (reference sequence). This CDR3 reads CAWGSMNTEAFF. CDR3 DNA: TGTGCCTGGGGATCTATGAACACTGAAGCTTTCTTT. Variable domain in full (rest from reference TRBV30 and TRBJ1-1): SQTIHQWPATLVQPVGSPLSLECTVEGTSNPNLYWYRQAAGRGLQLLFYSVGIGQISSEVPQNLSASRPQDRQFILSSKKLLLSDSGFYLCAWGSMNTEAFFGQGTRLTVV.

Concerning this clone itself: Different DNA sequences within this sample yield the same CDR3. The chain recombines TRBV9 with TRBJ2-7; unclear D gene. Germline CDR1 and CDR2: SGDLS and YYNGEE. V lost 0 bases and J lost 5, with 12 bases in between. The CDR3 runs to 14 residues. The CDR3 DNA sequence: TGTGCCAGCAGCGTAGTCCCCGGCGGTAACGAGCAGTACTTC. Protein: CASSVVPGGNEQYF. The full variable domain, with the rest looked up from reference TRBV9 and TRBJ2-7, is DSGVTQTPKHLITATGQRVTLRCSPRSGDLSVYWYQQSLDQGLQFLIQYYNGEERAKGNILERFSAQQFPDLHSELNLSSLELGDSALYFCASSVVPGGNEQYFGPGTRLTVT.

The chain links TRBV28 to TRBJ2-1; 13 positions agree with TRBD2. J was trimmed by 7 bases and V by 5 bases; bases with no gene match: 5. This CDR3 contains 15 residues. The germline CDR1 and CDR2 sequences are MDHEN and SYDVKM. The CDR3 here is CASSPGLAGMNEQFF. The CDR3 bases are TGTGCCAGCAGTCCGGGACTAGCGGGGATGAATGAGCAGTTCTTC.

This chain joins TRBV10-2 and TRBJ1-5; D might be TRBD1 (5 bases). CDR3 length equals 18 residues. Germline lookup yields CDR1 WSHSY and CDR2 SAAADI. The V end was cut by 5 bases, the J end by 0 bases, with 20 bases between. CDR3 DNA sequence: TGCGCCAGCAGTTCCACCGGGACCCCTGGGGGTAGCAATCAGCCCCAGCATTTT. Its translation: CASSSTGTPGGSNQPQHF.